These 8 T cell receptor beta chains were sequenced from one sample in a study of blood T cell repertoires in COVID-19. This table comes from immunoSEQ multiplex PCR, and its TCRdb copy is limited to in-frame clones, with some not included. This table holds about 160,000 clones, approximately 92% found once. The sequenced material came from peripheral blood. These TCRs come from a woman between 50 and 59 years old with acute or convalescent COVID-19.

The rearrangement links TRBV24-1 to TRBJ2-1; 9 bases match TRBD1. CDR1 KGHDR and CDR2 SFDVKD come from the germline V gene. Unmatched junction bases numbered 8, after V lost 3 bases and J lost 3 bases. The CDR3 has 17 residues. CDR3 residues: CATSDTRTGARYNEQFF. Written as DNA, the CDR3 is TGTGCCACCAGTGATACCCGGACAGGGGCCCGCTACAATGAGCAGTTCTTC.

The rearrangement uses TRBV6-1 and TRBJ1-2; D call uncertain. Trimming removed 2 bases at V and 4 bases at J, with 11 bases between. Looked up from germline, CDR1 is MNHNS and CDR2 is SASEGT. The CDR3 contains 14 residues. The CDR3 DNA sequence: TGTGCCAGCAGTGAACTGGCAGTTGCCTATGGCTACACCTTC. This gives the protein CASSELAVAYGYTF.

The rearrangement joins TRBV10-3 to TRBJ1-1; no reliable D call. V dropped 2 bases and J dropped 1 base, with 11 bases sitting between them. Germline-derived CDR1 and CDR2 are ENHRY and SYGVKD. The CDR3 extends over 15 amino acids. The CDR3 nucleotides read TGTGCCATCAGTGAGCTAGGAGGTAGGAACACTGAAGCTTTCTTT. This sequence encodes CAISELGGRNTEAFF.

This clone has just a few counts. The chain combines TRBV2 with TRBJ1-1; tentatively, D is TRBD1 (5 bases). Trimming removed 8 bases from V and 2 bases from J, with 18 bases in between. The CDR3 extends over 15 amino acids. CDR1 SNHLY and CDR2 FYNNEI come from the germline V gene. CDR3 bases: TGTGCCAGCCGTTTAACAGGCCTGGTAAACACTGAAGCTTTCTTT. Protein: CASRLTGLVNTEAFF.

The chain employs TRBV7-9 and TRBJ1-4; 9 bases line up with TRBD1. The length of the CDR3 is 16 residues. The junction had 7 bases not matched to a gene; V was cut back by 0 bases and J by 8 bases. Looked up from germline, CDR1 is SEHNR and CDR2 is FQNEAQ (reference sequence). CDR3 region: CASSLAQGTGGEKLFF. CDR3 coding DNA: TGTGCCAGCAGCTTAGCGCAGGGAACAGGGGGCGAAAAACTGTTTTTT.

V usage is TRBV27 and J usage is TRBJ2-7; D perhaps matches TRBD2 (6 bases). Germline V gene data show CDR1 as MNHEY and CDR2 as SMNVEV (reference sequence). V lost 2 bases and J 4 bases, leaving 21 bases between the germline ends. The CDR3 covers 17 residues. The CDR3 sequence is CASSLHAITAGDYEQYF. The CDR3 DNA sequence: TGTGCCAGCAGTTTACACGCCATTACAGCGGGTGATTACGAGCAGTACTTC.

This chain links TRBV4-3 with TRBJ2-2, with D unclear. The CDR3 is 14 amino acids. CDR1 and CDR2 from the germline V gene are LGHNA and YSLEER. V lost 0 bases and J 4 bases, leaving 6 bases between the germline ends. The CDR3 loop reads CASSQEASTGELFF. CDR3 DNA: TGCGCCAGCAGCCAAGAAGCAAGCACCGGGGAGCTGTTTTTT.

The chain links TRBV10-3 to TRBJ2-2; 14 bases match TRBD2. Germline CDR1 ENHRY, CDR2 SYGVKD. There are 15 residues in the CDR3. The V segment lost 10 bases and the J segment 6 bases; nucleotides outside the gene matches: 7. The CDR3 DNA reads TGTGCCACAACCGGGACTAGCGGGGGAGCCGGGGAGCTGTTTTTT. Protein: CATTGTSGGAGELFF.